The sequence of this T cell receptor (beta chain) was determined in a study of T cell repertoires in cytomegalovirus infection. Overall study: Indications came from public TCR beta signatures; they pointed to CMV infection and to a matching HLA type.

There are a few counts of this clonotype. The antigen remains undetermined. TCRdb redid the calling of the reads with MiXCR, one entry per CDR3 protein. The repertoire consists of about 110,000 distinct CDR3 sequences, with 25% to 35% occurring once and the leading ten covering approximately 78%. CDR3 length: 16 amino acids. The V segment lost 6 bases and the J segment 3 bases; nucleotides outside the gene matches: 13. Germline CDR1 reads SQVTM; CDR2 reads ANQGSEA. Overall study results and limits: Adding up the frequency of public TCR beta families identified people who carried CMV plus the relevant HLA. The ex vivo response was dominated by HLA-C-restricted CMV-specific TCR beta clonotypes.

The sequenced sample was CD8+ T cells from cultured PBMCs, obtained from culture after CMV antigen stimulation. This receptor was identified in a human donor in good health (CMV status not recorded). Some clones in this sample may be carry-over from other donors' samples. The chain uses TRBV29-1 and TRBJ2-7; 11 bases are shared with TRBD2. CDR3 amino acids: CSVETHFGLAGYEQYF. In DNA form, the CDR3 reads TGCAGCGTGGAAACCCATTTCGGACTAGCGGGCTACGAGCAGTACTTC.